This TCR beta chain appears in the sequencing data of a study of T cells in tumors after PD-1 blockade. Germline CDR1 SGHTA, CDR2 FQGNSA. The CDR3 totals 12 residues. Trimming took off 5 bases at V and 9 bases at J, with 11 bases between the two ends. The protocol was immunoSEQ multiplex PCR, while the TCRdb copy is restricted to in-frame clones and leaves out a portion. The sample has about 10,000 clones, 67% seen once. This TCR was recovered from a human donor with basal cell carcinoma. The V and J genes are TRBV7-2 and TRBJ2-1; D is perhaps TRBD1 (5 bases). Sequenced here: tumor tissue, sampled after anti-PD-1 treatment. This CDR3 reads CASSQLGVEQFF. The CDR3 DNA follows: TGTGCCAGCAGCCAATTAGGGGTTGAGCAGTTCTTC.